This T cell receptor beta chain was documented in a study of vaccination effects on CD4 cells after COVID-19 (dated by TCRdb to between 2021 and 2024). Background on the whole study: To identify antigen-specific CD4+ T cell clonotypes by their expansion, the ViraFEST assay first stimulated PBMC with viral peptide pools and then applied TCR sequencing. Each participant received two doses of an mRNA SARS-CoV-2 vaccine, either BNT162b2 or mRNA-1273. Pre-vaccine samples were drawn from a couple of convalescent patients 16 days and one week before the first dose, at 142 and 148 days after COVID-19 diagnosis. Each well held fewer than 2.5 million PBMC cultured in IMDM containing approximately 5% human AB serum, 8 to 10 IU/ml IL-2 and gentamicin, along with approximately 10 ug/ml peptides. The study compared SARS-CoV-2 spike-specific CD4+ TCR repertoires before and after mRNA vaccination in COVID-19 convalescent patients and infection-naive vaccine recipients. Altogether, roughly 10 COVID-19 convalescent patients and several SARS-CoV-2-naive healthy vaccine recipients made up the full study. Cultures from other donors in the study were sequenced with the Oncomine TCR Beta short-read assay on an Illumina iSeq 100. General findings and caveats noted by the study authors: Clones induced by infection and clones induced by vaccination both contracted markedly at late timepoints after vaccination, which fits with T cell responses waning over time. In convalescent patients, the post-vaccine spike-reactive repertoire consisted mainly of new vaccine-induced clones, largely distinct from infection-induced clones. The study was limited by a small number of convalescent patients, and early post-infection timepoints were lacking.

The V end loses 1 base and the J end loses 8 bases, and a stretch of 9 bases separates them. The CDR3 goes from the cysteine to the phenylalanine over 13 residues. The entry retains the CDR3 DNA only, 39 bases that are in frame from base 1. Receptor amplification or capture employed the immunoSEQ multiplex PCR assay. DNA from the cultured, isolated CD4+ T cells was subjected to TCR beta CDR3 sequencing. The paper's processing steps were these. Non-productive TCR sequences were removed, reads were trimmed to the CDR3 region, and CDR3s of at least 7 amino acids were retained. Antigen-specific clonotypes were identified with the MANAFEST web app by comparing expansion in peptide wells against reference cultures. Positive clones required FDR<0.05 expansion versus reference and all other wells, odds ratio above 5, and frequency above 0.1% in two replicate wells. A clonotype was called cross-reactive if it was significantly expanded both in SARS-CoV-2 spike wells and in at least one common cold coronavirus spike condition. Levenshtein distance calculated with the stringdist R package was used to assess CDR3 similarity, and unrooted trees were constructed with ape in R 3.6.1. Imported from immuneACCESS, the table was reduced by TCRdb to in-frame sequences with V and J called. These copies leave out some clones; in studies compared against another copy, an unresolved V gene accounts for under half, and the cause of the remainder is not known. Clone size and the V and J calls come from that table; the DNA yielded D and trimming. The sample includes tens of thousands of clones, with 70% to 80% observed a single time. Over 9.5% of the sample belongs to the ten largest clones.

After approximately 11 days of culture, CD4+ T cells were isolated with the EasySep CD4+ T cell isolation kit. PCR-confirmed SARS-CoV-2 infection had occurred in convalescent patients between March and December 2020, before the Alpha, Beta and Delta variants emerged in the United States. Half of the culture medium was replaced with fresh IL-2-containing medium on days 3 and 7. Each peptide stimulation condition was cultured in triplicate wells unless otherwise noted. Using Ficoll-Paque Plus gradient centrifugation, PBMC were separated from whole blood and then either used fresh or cryopreserved at -140C. The QIAamp micro DNA kit was used to extract genomic DNA from the cultured CD4+ T cells. Worth noting for this clone: What this receptor recognizes is not known. No per-base quality is available; no much larger clone lies one base away.

Recombination joined TRBV12-3 or TRBV12-4 with TRBJ2-4; perhaps TRBD2 is the D gene, with 6 bases matching. The origin of this receptor is a human donor who had a prior SARS-CoV-2 infection. The sequences come from CD4+ T cells from PBMCs cultured without peptide, collected before COVID-19 vaccination. The CDR3: CASSLGGEDIQYF. The DNA sequence follows: TGTGCCAGCAGTTTAGGGGGGGAGGACATTCAGTACTTC.